Sequencing of this TCR beta chain was carried out in a study of cytomegalovirus exposure and HLA in healthy donors. Regarding the study as a whole: Researchers reported in a later analysis that a missense DCLRE1C variant was tied to TCR beta V- and J-gene trimming. Immune exposure data for these donors was limited to CMV serostatus. A later analysis reportedly found that, within productive TCRs, an Asian-associated ancestry cluster had fewer N-insertions than the mean observed across the roughly 730 donors.

In the PCR, 60 Vbeta and 13 Jbeta primers were used. The data were produced by immunoSEQ multiplex PCR, yet TCRdb's version contains in-frame clones alone and is incomplete. The data hold about 190,000 clones, with over 70% observed a single time. The junction had 1 base not matched to a gene; V was cut back by 4 bases and J by 5 bases. Germline V gene sequence: CDR1 SEHNR, CDR2 FQNEAQ (reference sequence). The CDR3 has 13 residues. Concerning this clone itself: Its antigen is not identified.

The clonotype was recovered from a young woman in good health and CMV-seropositive. The specimen sequenced was PBMCs. The J gene is TRBJ2-2, the V gene TRBV7-9; 7 bases map to TRBD2. DNA for the CDR3: TGTGCCAGCAGCTGGGGGGGTACCGGGGAGCTGTTTTTT. This encodes CASSWGGTGELFF.